This T cell receptor (beta chain) derives from a study of cytomegalovirus exposure and HLA in healthy donors. Study-wide background: Some 91 million unique TCRs from HLA-typed donors were held in an early release of data. Study conclusions and caveats: Listed as cytomegalovirus-associated were 164 TCR beta chains.

Primers included in the PCR were 60 Vbeta and 13 Jbeta primers. Data came from immunoSEQ multiplex PCR; TCRdb stores just in-frame clones and leaves some out. The sample gives 150,000 to 200,000 clones, roughly 80% of which show up once; roughly 1.9% is in the top ten. Points on this clone: Its antigen is not known.

Looked up from germline, CDR1 is SEHNR and CDR2 is FQNEAQ (reference sequence). J was trimmed by 3 bases and V by 4 bases; bases with no gene match: 4. This CDR3 comprises 15 residues. The J gene is TRBJ2-5, the V gene TRBV7-9, with 11 nucleotides matching TRBD2. The clonotype was recovered from a human donor in good health. The specimen sequenced was PBMCs. The CDR3: CASSWGLADKETQYF. The CDR3 bases are TGTGCCAGCAGCTGGGGACTAGCGGACAAAGAGACCCAGTACTTC.